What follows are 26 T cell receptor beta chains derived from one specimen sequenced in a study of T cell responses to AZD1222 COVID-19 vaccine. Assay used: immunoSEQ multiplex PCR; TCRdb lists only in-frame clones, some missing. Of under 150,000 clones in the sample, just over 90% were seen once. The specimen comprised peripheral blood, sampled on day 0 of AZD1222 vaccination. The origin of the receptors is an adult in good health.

For the CDR3, the DNA is TGTGCCAGTAGTATAGTAGGGGGAGGAGAGACTGGGGCCAACGTCCTGACTTTC. Encoded protein: CASSIVGGGETGANVLTF. The chain combines TRBV19 with TRBJ2-6; TRBD1 or TRBD2 may be the D gene (6 bases each). V was trimmed by 1 base and J by 2 bases, leaving 15 bases between them. The CDR3 runs to 18 residues. Germline values: CDR1 LNHDA, CDR2 SQIVND (reference sequence).

The CDR3 sequence is CASSQGSRLGRETQYF. The CDR3, as DNA: TGTGCCAGCAGCCAAGGATCGAGACTGGGTAGGGAGACCCAGTACTTC. The chain employs TRBV4-2 and TRBJ2-5; D remains ambiguous. V lost 1 base to trimming and J lost 5 bases, with 17 bases between them. The CDR3 is made up of 16 amino acids. Germline CDR1 and CDR2: LGHNA and YNFKEQ.

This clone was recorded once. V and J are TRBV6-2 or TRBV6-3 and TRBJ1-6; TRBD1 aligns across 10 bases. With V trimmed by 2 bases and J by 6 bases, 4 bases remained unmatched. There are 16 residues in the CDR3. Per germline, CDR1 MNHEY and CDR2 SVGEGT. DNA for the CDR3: TGTGCCAGCAGTTACCCCCGGGACAGGGGTAATTCACCCCTCCACTTT. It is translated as CASSYPRDRGNSPLHF.

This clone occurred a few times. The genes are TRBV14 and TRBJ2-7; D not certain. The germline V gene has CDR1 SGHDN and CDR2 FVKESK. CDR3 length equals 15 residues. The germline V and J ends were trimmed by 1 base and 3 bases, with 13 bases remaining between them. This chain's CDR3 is CASSQGVGGIYEQYF. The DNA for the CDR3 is TGTGCCAGCAGCCAAGGAGTGGGCGGTATCTACGAGCAGTACTTC.

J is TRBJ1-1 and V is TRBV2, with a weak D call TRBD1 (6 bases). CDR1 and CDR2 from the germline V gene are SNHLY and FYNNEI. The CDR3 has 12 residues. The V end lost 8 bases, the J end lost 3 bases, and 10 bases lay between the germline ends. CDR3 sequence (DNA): TGTGCCAGCCACCAGGGGCACACTGAAGCTTTCTTT. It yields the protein CASHQGHTEAFF.

CDR3: CASSQGRGTGELFF. CDR3 in DNA: TGTGCCAGCAGCCAAGGCAGGGGGACCGGGGAGCTGTTTTTT. The V call is TRBV14, the J call TRBJ2-2; TRBD1 agrees at 7 bases. Trimming took 1 base from V and 5 from J; bases not matched to a gene: 1. The V gene's germline CDR1 is SGHDN and CDR2 FVKESK. CDR3 length: 14 residues.

Here the CDR3 reads CASSPPGQRERYEQFF. CDR3 coding DNA: TGTGCCAGCTCACCACCGGGGCAGCGGGAGAGGTATGAGCAGTTCTTC. The chain couples TRBV18 to TRBJ2-1; 8 nucleotides align to TRBD2. The CDR3 loop spans 16 amino acids. Germline assignment: CDR1 KGHSH and CDR2 LQKENI. V trimming: 0 bases; J trimming: 8 bases; junction bases outside the gene matches: 9. The variable domain in full, completed from reference TRBV18 and TRBJ2-1, reads NAGVMQNPRHLVRRRGQEARLRCSPMKGHSHVYWYRQLPEEGLKFMVYLQKENIIDESGMPKERFSAEFPKEGPSILRIQQVVRGDSAAYFCASSPPGQRERYEQFFGPGTRLTVL.

The CDR3 coding sequence is TGTGCCAGCAGCCAGGGTCTCCTCAATGAGCAGTTCTTC. As protein: CASSQGLLNEQFF. The genes are TRBV9 and TRBJ2-1, with D perhaps matching TRBD1 (5 bases). The CDR3 has 13 residues. CDR1 is SGDLS and CDR2 is YYNGEE in the germline V gene. V gave up 4 bases and J gave up 6 bases, with 11 bases separating them.

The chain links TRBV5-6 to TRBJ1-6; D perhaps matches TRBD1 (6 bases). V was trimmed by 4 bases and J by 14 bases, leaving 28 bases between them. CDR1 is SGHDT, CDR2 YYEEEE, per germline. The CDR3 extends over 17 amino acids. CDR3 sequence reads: CASSLYYAGETLGSLHF. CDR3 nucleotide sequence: TGTGCCAGCAGCCTCTATTATGCAGGGGAAACCTTAGGGTCCCTCCACTTT.

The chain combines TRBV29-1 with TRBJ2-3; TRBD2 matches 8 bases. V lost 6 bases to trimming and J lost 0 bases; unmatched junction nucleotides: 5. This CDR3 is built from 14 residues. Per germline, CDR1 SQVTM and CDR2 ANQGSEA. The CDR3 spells CSVSAGVSTDTQYF. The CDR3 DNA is TGCAGCGTGTCAGCGGGGGTTAGCACAGATACGCAGTATTTT.

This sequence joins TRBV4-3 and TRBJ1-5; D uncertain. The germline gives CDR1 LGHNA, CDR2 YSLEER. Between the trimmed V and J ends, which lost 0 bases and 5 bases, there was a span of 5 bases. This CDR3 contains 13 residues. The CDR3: CASSQDFHQPQHF. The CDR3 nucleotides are TGCGCCAGCAGCCAAGATTTCCATCAGCCCCAGCATTTT.

The CDR3: CASSLLGPEKLFF. In DNA, the CDR3 is TGTGCCAGCAGTTTACTAGGACCGGAAAAACTGTTTTTT. The V gene is TRBV28, the J gene TRBJ1-4; D not resolved. This CDR3 has 13 residues. The V and J ends lost 2 bases and 8 bases respectively, with 9 bases between them. Germline assignment: CDR1 MDHEN and CDR2 SYDVKM.

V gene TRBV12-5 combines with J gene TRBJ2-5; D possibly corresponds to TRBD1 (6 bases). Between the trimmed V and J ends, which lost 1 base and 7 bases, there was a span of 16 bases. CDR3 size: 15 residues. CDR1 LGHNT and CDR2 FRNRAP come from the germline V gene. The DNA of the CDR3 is TGTGCTAGTGGTTTGGGGACGGTGCGAGGGGGGACCCAGTACTTC. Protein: CASGLGTVRGGTQYF. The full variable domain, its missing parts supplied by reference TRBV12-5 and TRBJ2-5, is DARVTQTPRHKVTEMGQEVTMRCQPILGHNTVFWYRQTMMQGLELLAYFRNRAPLDDSGMPKDRFSAEMPDATLATLKIQPSEPRDSAVYFCASGLGTVRGGTQYFGPGTRLLVL.

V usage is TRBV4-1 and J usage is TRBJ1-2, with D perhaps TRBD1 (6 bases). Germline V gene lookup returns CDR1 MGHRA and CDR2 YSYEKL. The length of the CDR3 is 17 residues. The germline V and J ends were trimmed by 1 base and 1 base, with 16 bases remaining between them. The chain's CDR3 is CASSQGVGEGVNYGYTF. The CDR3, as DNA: TGCGCCAGCAGCCAAGGCGTCGGGGAGGGGGTTAACTATGGCTACACCTTC.

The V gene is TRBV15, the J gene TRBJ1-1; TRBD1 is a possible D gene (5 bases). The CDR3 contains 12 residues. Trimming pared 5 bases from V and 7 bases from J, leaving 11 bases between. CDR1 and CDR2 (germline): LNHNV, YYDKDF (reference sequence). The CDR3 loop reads CATSLTGVEAFF. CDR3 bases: TGTGCCACCAGCCTAACAGGAGTTGAAGCTTTCTTT.

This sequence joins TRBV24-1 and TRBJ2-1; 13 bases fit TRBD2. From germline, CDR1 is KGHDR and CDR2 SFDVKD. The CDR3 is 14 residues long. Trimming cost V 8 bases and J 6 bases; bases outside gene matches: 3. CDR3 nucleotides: TGTGCCACCACCGGACTAGCGGGGGCCAATGAGCAGTTCTTC. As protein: CATTGLAGANEQFF.

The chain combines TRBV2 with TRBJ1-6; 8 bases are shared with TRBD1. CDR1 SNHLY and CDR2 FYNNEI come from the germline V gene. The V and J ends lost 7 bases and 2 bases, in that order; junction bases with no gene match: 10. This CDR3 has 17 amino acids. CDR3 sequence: CASIRQGQGTYNSPLHF. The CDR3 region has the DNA TGTGCCAGCATCCGACAGGGGCAGGGAACCTATAATTCACCCCTCCACTTT.

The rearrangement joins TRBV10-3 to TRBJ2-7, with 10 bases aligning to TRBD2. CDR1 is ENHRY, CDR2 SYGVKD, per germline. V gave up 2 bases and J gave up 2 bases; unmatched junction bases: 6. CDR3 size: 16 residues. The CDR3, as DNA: TGTGCCATCAGTGAGAGATCTAGCGGGAGAACCTACGAGCAGTACTTC. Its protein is CAISERSSGRTYEQYF.

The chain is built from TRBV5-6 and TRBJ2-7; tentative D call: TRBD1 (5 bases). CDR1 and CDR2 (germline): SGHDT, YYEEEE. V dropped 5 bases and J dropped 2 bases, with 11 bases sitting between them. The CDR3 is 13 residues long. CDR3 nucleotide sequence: TGTGCCAGCAGTCATCAGGGAACCTACGAGCAGTACTTC. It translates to CASSHQGTYEQYF.

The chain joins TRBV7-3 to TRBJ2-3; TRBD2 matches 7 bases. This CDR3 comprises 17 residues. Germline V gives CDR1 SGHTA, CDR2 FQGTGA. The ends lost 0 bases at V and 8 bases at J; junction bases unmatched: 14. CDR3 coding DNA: TGTGCCAGCAGCTTAACCTTCCCCGGGGCTAGCGGAGGTACGCAGTATTTT. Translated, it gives CASSLTFPGASGGTQYF.

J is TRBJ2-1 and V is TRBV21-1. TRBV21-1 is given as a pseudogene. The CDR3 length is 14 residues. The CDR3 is CASSKNSQYNEQFF. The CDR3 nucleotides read TGTGCCAGCAGCAAAAACTCTCAGTACAATGAGCAGTTCTTC.

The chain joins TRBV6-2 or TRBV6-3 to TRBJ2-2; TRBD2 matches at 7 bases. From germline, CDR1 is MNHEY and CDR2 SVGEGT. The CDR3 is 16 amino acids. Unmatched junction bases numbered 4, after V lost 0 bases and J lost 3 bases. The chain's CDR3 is CASSYSERDYTGELFF. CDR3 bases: TGTGCCAGCAGTTACTCAGAGCGGGATTACACCGGGGAGCTGTTTTTT.

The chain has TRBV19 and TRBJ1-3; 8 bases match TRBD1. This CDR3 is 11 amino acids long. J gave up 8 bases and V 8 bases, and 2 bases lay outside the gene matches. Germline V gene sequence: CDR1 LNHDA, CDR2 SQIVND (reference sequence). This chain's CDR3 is CASQQGDTIYF. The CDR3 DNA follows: TGTGCCAGTCAACAGGGGGACACCATATATTTT.

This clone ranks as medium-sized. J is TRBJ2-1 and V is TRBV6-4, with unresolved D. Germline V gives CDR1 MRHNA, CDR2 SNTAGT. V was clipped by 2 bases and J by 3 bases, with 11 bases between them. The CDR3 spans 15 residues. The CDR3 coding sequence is TGTGCCAGCAGTGACAGGCCAGCCGACTACAATGAGCAGTTCTTC. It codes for CASSDRPADYNEQFF.

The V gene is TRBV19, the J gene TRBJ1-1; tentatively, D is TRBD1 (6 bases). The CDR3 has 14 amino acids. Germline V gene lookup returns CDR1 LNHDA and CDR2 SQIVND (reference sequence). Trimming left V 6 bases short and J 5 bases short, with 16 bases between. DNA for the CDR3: TGTGCCAGTAGAGAGCGGGAGGGGGGGACTGAAGCTTTCTTT. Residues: CASREREGGTEAFF.

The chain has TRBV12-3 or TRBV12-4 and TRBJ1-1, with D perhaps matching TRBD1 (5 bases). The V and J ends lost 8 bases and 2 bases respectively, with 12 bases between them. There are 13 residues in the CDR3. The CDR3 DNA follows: TGTGCCAGCGGGGGGAGATACAACACTGAAGCTTTCTTT. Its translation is CASGGRYNTEAFF.